The clone carrying this TCR beta chain turned up a few times. CDR3 length: 15 residues. J gave up 2 bases and V 1 base, and 3 bases lay outside the gene matches. CDR1 is DFQATT, CDR2 SNEGSKA, per germline (reference sequence). The data stem from a study of blood T cells in healthy people across ages. With a J-beta primer mix and a sample-barcoded 5' primer, a second PCR ran about 6 to 11 cycles. A tag from a template-switch adaptor with 12 random nucleotides marked each cDNA molecule. TCRdb independently ran MiXCR on the 5' RACE reads; one entry per CDR3 protein. Altogether 1.5 million or so distinct CDR3 sequences are present, around two fifths being singletons, with the ten largest covering roughly 7.9%.

The chain joins TRBV20-1 to TRBJ2-3; 10 bases align to TRBD2. Sequenced material: blood. This sequence originates from a woman aged 18-29 years in good health. CDR3 residues: CSARVLAGSTDTQYF. As DNA, the CDR3 is TGCAGTGCTAGAGTACTAGCGGGGTCCACAGATACGCAGTATTTT.